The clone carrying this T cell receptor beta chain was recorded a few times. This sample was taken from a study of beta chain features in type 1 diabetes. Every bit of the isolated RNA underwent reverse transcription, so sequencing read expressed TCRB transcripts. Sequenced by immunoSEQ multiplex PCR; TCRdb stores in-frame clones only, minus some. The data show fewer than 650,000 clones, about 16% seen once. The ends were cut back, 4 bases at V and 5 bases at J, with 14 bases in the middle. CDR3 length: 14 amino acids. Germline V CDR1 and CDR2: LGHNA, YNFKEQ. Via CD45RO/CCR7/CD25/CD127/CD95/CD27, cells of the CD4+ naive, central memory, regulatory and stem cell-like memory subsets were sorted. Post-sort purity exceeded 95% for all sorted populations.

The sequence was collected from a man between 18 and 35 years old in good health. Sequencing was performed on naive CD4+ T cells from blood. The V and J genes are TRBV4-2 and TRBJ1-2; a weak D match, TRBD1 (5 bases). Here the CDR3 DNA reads TGTGCCAGCAGCCGCCCCGGGACGGAATATGGCTACACCTTC. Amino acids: CASSRPGTEYGYTF.